This TCR beta chain was recovered during a study of blood T cell repertoires in COVID-19. The germline CDR1 and CDR2 sequences are SNHLY and FYNNEI. The ends were cut back, 4 bases at V and 1 base at J, with 8 bases in the middle. The CDR3 is made up of 14 amino acids. TCRdb's table, derived via immunoSEQ multiplex PCR, lists solely in-frame clones and lacks some. The sample has 100,000 to 150,000 clones; approximately 80% are singletons. The receptor was isolated from a woman between 55 and 75 years old with acute or convalescent COVID-19. J is TRBJ1-3 and V is TRBV2; D unresolved. Input material: peripheral blood. The CDR3 spells CASSGGGSGNTIYF. The CDR3 nucleotides read TGTGCCAGCAGTGGTGGAGGTTCTGGAAACACCATATATTTT.